Included here is one T cell receptor (beta chain) sequence, with context. The target antigen is unknown. The CDR3 contains 16 residues. Trimming removed 4 bases at V and 2 bases at J, with 16 bases between. The V gene's germline CDR1 is MNHEY and CDR2 SMNVEV (reference sequence). The source of the sample is a study of Ad26.COV2.S vaccination and SARS-CoV-2 variants. Clones were sequenced by immunoSEQ multiplex PCR, and TCRdb holds only the in-frame ones, with some missing. Of roughly 500,000 clones in the sample, about 83% are singletons; the top ten hold 9.5% to 15%. Study findings and constraints: Ad26.COV2.S recipients had broader spike-specific TCRs (P = 0.0014). Placebo recipients and vaccine recipients were similar in non-spike TCR breadth.

The treatment was: roughly 20 received Ad26.COV2.S at low or high dose, single or two shots; a few received placebo; per-sample allocation not given. On day 63 after the first injection, vaccine and placebo recipients gave samples. Boston supplied an adult donor aged 18-55 years. As its vector, the vaccine had Ad26, which expressed Wuhan-strain SARS-CoV-2 spike. The chain has TRBV27 and TRBJ2-3; unclear D gene. The receptor comes from a person aged 18-65 years who received the Ad26.COV2.S COVID-19 vaccine or a placebo. The source material was peripheral blood, sampled in a trial of Ad26.COV2.S vaccine versus placebo. This CDR3 is CASSSMFGAATDTQYF. Written as DNA, the CDR3 is TGTGCCAGCAGTTCGATGTTTGGCGCAGCCACAGATACGCAGTATTTT.